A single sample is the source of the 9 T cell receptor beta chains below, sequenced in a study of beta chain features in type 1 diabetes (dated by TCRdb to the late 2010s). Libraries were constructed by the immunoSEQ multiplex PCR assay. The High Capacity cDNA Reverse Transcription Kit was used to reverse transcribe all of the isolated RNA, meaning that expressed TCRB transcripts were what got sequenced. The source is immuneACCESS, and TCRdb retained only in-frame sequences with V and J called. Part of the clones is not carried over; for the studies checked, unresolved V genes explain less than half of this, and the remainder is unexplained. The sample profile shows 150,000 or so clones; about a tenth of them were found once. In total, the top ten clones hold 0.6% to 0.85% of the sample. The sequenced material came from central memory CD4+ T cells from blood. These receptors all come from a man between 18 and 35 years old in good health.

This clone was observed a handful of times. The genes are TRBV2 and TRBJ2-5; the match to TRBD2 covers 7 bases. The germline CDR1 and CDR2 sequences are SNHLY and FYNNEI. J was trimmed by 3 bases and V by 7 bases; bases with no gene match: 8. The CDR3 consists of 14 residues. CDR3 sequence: CASTGGRTKETQYF. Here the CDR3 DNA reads TGTGCCAGCACCGGGGGGAGGACAAAAGAGACCCAGTACTTC.

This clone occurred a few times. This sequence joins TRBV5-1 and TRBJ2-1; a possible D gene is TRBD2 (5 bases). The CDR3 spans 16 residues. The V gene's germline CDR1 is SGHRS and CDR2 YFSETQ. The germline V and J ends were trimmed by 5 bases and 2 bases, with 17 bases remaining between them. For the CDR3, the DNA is TGCGCCAGCAGTAGCGCCTCCGGTGTTACCTACAATGAGCAGTTCTTC. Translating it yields CASSSASGVTYNEQFF.

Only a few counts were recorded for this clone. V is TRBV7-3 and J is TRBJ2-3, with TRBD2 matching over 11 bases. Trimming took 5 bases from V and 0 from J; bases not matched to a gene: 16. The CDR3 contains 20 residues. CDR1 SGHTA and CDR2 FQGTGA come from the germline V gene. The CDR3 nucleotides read TGTGCCAGCAGCGATCCTAGCGGGGGGCCCTCGACGGCTAGCACAGATACGCAGTATTTT. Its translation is CASSDPSGGPSTASTDTQYF.

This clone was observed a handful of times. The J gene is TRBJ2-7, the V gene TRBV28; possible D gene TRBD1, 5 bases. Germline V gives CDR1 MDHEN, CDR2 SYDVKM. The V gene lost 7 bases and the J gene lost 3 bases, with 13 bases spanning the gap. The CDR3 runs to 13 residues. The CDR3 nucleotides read TGTGCCAGCACCCCAGGACACTTCTACGAGCAGTACTTC. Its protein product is CASTPGHFYEQYF.

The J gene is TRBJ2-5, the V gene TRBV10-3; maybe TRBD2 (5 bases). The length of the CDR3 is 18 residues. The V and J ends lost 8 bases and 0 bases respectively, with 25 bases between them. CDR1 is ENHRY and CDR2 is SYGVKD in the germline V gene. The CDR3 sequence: CAIPTEQRKDSNQETQYF. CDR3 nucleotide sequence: TGTGCCATCCCTACTGAACAGCGGAAAGATTCAAACCAAGAGACCCAGTACTTC.

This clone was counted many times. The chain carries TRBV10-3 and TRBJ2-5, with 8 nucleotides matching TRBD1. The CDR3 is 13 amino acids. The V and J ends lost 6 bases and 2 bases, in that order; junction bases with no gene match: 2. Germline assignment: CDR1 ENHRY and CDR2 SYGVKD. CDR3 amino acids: CAISGQGQETQYF. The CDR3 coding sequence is TGTGCCATCAGCGGACAGGGTCAAGAGACCCAGTACTTC.

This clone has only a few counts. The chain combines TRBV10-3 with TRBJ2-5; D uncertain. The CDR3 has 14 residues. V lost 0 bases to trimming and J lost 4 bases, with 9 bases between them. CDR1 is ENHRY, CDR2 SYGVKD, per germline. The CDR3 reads CAISESSTGETQYF. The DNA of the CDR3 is TGTGCCATCAGTGAGTCCTCCACCGGAGAGACCCAGTACTTC.

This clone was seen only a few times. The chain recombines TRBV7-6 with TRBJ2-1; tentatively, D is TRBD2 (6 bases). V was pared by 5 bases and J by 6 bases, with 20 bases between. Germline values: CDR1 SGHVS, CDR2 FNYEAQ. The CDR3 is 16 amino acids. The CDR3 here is CASSPAGRRGFNEQFF. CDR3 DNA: TGTGCCAGCAGCCCGGCGGGGCGTCGGGGGTTCAATGAGCAGTTCTTC. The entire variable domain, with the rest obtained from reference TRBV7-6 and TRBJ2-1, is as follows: GAGVSQSPRYKVTKRGQDVALRCDPISGHVSLYWYRQALGQGPEFLTYFNYEAQQDKSGLPNDRFSAERPEGSISTLTIQRTEQRDSAMYRCASSPAGRRGFNEQFFGPGTRLTVL.

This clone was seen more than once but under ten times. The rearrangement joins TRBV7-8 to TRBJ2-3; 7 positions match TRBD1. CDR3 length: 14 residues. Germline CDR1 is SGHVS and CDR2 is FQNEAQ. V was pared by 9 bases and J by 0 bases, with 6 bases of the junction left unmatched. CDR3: CASSRGRSTDTQYF. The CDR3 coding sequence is TGTGCCAGTAGCAGGGGGAGAAGCACAGATACGCAGTATTTT. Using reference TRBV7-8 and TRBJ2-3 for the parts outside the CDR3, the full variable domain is GAGVSQSPRYKVAKRGQDVALRCDPISGHVSLFWYQQALGQGPEFLTYFQNEAQLDKSGLPSDRFFAERPEGSVSTLKIQRTQQEDSAVYLCASSRGRSTDTQYFGPGTRLTVL.